This TCR beta chain emerged from a study of cytotoxic CD8 clonotypes in ibrutinib-treated CLL. The CDR3 has 16 residues. Germline CDR1 reads SQVTM; CDR2 reads ANQGSEA. Trimming took 6 bases from V and 2 from J; bases not matched to a gene: 15. With sequencing, the targeted depth ranged from 1 in 200,000 to 1 in 1 million T cells. TCRdb's table, derived via immunoSEQ multiplex PCR, lists solely in-frame clones and lacks some. The sample has about 20,000 clones; under 80% are singletons. As for this clone: Its antigen is undetermined.

Study-wide results and caveats: Timing of sampling differed between sustained-remission and progressing patients. Rare overall, public clonotypes shrank or held steady under therapy.

The sequence was collected from a human donor with chronic lymphocytic leukemia. This rearrangement joins TRBV29-1 to TRBJ2-7, with 8 bases lining up with TRBD2. The specimen comprised PBMCs, sampled before ibrutinib treatment. The CDR3 region is CSVGGVAGQRTYEQYF. CDR3 DNA: TGCAGCGTGGGGGGGGTAGCGGGACAAAGAACCTACGAGCAGTACTTC.